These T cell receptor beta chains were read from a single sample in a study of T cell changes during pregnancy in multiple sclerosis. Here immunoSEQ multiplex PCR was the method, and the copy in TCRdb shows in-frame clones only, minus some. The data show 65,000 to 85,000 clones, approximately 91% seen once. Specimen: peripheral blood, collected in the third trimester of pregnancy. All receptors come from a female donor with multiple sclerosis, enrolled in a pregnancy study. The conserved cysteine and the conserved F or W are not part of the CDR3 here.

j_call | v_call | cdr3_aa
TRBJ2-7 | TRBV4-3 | ASSQAMGGHEQY
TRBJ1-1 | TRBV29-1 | SVGQGWGMNTEAF
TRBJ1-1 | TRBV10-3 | AISAGLGEAF
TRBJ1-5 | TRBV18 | ASSTGVYQPQH
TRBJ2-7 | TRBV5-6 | ASSFGWGDSTYEQY
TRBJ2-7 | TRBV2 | ATSTDYEQY
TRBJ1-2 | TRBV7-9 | ASSYDRAGGYT
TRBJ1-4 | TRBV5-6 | ASSTHRDREKLF
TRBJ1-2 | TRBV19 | ASSPQGAYYGYT
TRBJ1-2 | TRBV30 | AWSVLTGYT
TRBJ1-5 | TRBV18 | ASSPSNRGGNQPQH
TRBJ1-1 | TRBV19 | ASSRGQPNTEAF
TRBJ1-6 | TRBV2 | ASSGLRTENSPLH
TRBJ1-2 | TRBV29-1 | SAGTAGGYT
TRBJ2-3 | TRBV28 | ASSLLQTSFSHTQY
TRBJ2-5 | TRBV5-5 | ASSLGSGKETQY
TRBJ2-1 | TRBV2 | ASMSGNEQF
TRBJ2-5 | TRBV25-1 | ASSEAPGREETQY
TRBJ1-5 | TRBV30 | AWSLQGNQPQH
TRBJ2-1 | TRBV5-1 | ASSFTSGSYNEQF
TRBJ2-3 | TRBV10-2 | ASRDRISADTQY
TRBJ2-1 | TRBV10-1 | ASSEAGLAVDNEQF
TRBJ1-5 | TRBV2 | ASSPYGRDQPQH
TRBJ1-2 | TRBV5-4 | ASRPRQGQAYGYT
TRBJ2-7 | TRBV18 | ASSPPGQTYEQY
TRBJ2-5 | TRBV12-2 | ASRLGHSYKRAQY
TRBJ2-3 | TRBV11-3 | ASSLGLGRTDTQY
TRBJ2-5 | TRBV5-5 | ASILAGVTLQGTQY
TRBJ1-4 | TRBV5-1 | ASSSRGLTTNEKLF
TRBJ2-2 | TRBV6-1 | ASSVMTANTGELF
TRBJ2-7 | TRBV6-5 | ASRLTSVGYEQY
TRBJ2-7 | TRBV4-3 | ASSQREGGGVDEQY
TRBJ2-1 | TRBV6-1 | ASSLDSRDEQF
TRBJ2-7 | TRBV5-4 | ASSFWQGTYEQY
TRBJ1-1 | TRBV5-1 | ASSLQDSEAF
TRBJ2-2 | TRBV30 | AWRDRGTGELF
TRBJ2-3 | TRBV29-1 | SGALGQGREDTQY
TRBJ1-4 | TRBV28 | ASSFAGASEKLF
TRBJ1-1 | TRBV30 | AWSVGGGENTEAF
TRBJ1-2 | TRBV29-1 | SVGHTNYGYT
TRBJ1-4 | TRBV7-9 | ASSLLVVWGKLWF
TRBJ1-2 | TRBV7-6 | ASSPSQGPNYGYT
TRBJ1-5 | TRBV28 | ASSPGAGFTG
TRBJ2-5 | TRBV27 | ASSLSGTSGGETQY
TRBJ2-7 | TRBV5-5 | ASSAKGTGGVPYEQY
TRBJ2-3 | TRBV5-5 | ASSRSTDTQY
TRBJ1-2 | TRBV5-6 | ASSLGAQGSYGYT
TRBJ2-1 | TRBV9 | ASSVGPHSYRGREQF
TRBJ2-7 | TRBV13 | ASSVSYEQY
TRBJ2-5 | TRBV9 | ASSERQGLRETQY
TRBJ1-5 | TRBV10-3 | AISGAGGNQPQH
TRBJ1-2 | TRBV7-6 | ASSHRGEFGGYT
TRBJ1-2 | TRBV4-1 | ASSHAAPTGAGYT